The entry that follows covers one TCR beta chain sequence. The antigen is undetermined. There are 17 residues in the CDR3. Germline V CDR1 and CDR2: KGHSH, LQKENI. The J segment lost 3 bases and the V segment lost 6 bases, leaving 12 bases of the junction unmatched. This entry comes from a study of T cell repertoires in cytomegalovirus infection. Background on the study: Public TCR beta signatures marked donors with CMV infection and the matching HLA.

General observations from the study: The response measured ex vivo was dominated by TCR beta clonotypes (HLA-C-restricted and CMV-specific). The cumulative frequency of public TCR beta families distinguished individuals who carried CMV together with the relevant HLA.

TCRdb redid the calling of the reads with MiXCR, one entry per CDR3 protein. The repertoire holds around 530,000 distinct CDR3 sequences, around 27% seen once, with less than 15% in the top ten. This receptor was taken from a human donor in good health (CMV status not recorded). Some clones in this sample may be carry-over from other donors' samples. The sample comprised PBMCs. This chain uses TRBV18 with TRBJ2-3, with 10 bases matching TRBD2. CDR3 in DNA: TGTGCCAGCTCTCTACTAGGACTAGCGGTTATTACAGATACGCAGTATTTT. This sequence encodes CASSLLGLAVITDTQYF.